Below, 14 T cell receptor beta chains from the same sample are listed, as sequenced in a study of vaccination and CD4 T cells after COVID-19. Their antigens are not known. Described treatment: approximately 9-day PBMC culture with coronavirus spike peptide pools or control peptides (ViraFEST assay). The Oncomine TCR Beta short-read assay sequenced DNA from cultured CD4+ T cells. One entry per CDR3 protein results from TCRdb running MiXCR on the PCR reads. This table has 7,000 or so distinct CDR3 sequences, 74% appearing once. The sequencing input was CD4+ T cells from blood, cultured in vitro. All receptors come from a human donor who had recovered from COVID-19.

A few counts support this clonotype. This sequence joins TRBV7-9 and TRBJ1-5; D is perhaps TRBD1 (5 bases). V lost 5 bases to trimming and J lost 1 base, with 6 bases between them. The germline V gene encodes CDR1 SEHNR and CDR2 FQNEAQ (reference sequence). This CDR3 comprises 13 residues. CDR3 bases: TGTGCCAGCAGCAGGGACAGCAATCAGCCCCAGCATTTT. This gives the protein CASSRDSNQPQHF.

The chain carries TRBV19 and TRBJ1-1; unclear D gene. The CDR3 covers 14 residues. V lost 6 bases and J 1 base, leaving 12 bases between the germline ends. Per the germline V gene, CDR1 is LNHDA and CDR2 is SQIVND (reference sequence). CDR3: CASRIPYSNTEAFF. The CDR3 coding sequence is TGTGCCAGTAGAATCCCATACTCGAACACTGAAGCTTTCTTT.

This chain links TRBV20-1 with TRBJ1-2, with 9 bases that match TRBD1. The J segment lost 4 bases and the V segment lost 1 base, leaving 4 bases of the junction unmatched. Germline CDR1 and CDR2: DFQATT and SNEGSKA (reference sequence). There are 14 residues in the CDR3. The CDR3 DNA is TGCAGTGCTAGAGGGGACAGGGCCTCCTATGGCTACACCTTC. Its translation: CSARGDRASYGYTF.

V usage is TRBV30 and J usage is TRBJ1-2; 7 positions match TRBD1. Trimming took 5 bases from V and 9 from J; bases not matched to a gene: 12. Germline-derived CDR1 and CDR2 are GTSNPN and SVGIG (reference sequence). This CDR3 has 13 residues. CDR3 in amino acids: CAWYRDSYRSYTF. The CDR3 DNA reads TGTGCCTGGTACCGGGACAGCTATAGGAGCTACACCTTC.

The chain combines TRBV6-4 with TRBJ1-5; TRBD1 agrees at 8 bases. The CDR3 is 17 amino acids. Trimming took 6 bases from V and 0 from J; bases not matched to a gene: 10. Per germline, CDR1 MRHNA and CDR2 SNTAGT. CDR3 region: CASRSKGTGISNQPQHF. The CDR3 DNA sequence: TGTGCCAGCAGAAGTAAGGGGACAGGAATTAGCAATCAGCCCCAGCATTTT.

The chain combines TRBV6-2 or TRBV6-3 with TRBJ1-1; tentative D call: TRBD1 (5 bases). Germline CDR1 reads MNHEY; CDR2 reads SVGEGT. The CDR3 is 16 residues long. V lost 3 bases to trimming and J lost 4 bases, with 18 bases between them. The CDR3 sequence is CASSYARPGTVTEAFF. The CDR3 DNA reads as TGTGCCAGCAGTTATGCACGCCCGGGGACGGTCACTGAAGCTTTCTTT.

This chain connects TRBV6-1 to TRBJ1-1; D is possibly TRBD1 (6 bases). The CDR3 extends over 12 amino acids. The germline V and J ends were trimmed by 7 bases and 5 bases, with 11 bases remaining between them. Germline loops: CDR1 MNHNS, CDR2 SASEGT. The CDR3 loop reads CASKGGVTEAFF. The CDR3 coding sequence is TGTGCCAGCAAGGGGGGAGTAACTGAAGCTTTCTTT.

This clonotype turned up a few times. The V gene is TRBV5-1, the J gene TRBJ2-3; no clear D. CDR1 is SGHRS, CDR2 YFSETQ, per germline. The CDR3 has 14 amino acids. V shed 4 bases and J shed 2 bases, with 11 bases lying between them. The DNA for the CDR3 is TGCGCCAGCAGCCCCCGCCTCCCCACAGATACGCAGTATTTT. Translated, it gives CASSPRLPTDTQYF. Using reference TRBV5-1 and TRBJ2-3 for the parts outside the CDR3, the full variable domain is KAGVTQTPRYLIKTRGQQVTLSCSPISGHRSVSWYQQTPGQGLQFLFEYFSETQRNKGNFPGRFSGRQFSNSRSEMNVSTLELGDSALYLCASSPRLPTDTQYFGPGTRLTVL.

This clonotype is hyperexpanded (1% or more). The chain has TRBV15 and TRBJ2-4; 9 bases align to TRBD1. V was pared by 5 bases and J by 0 bases, with 11 bases of the junction left unmatched. The CDR3 has 18 amino acids. CDR1 and CDR2 from the germline V gene are LNHNV and YYDKDF (reference sequence). CDR3 region: CATSPPGQGPLAKNIQYF. In DNA, the CDR3 is TGTGCCACCAGCCCGCCGGGACAGGGACCCCTAGCCAAAAACATTCAGTACTTC. Full variable domain (remainder filled in from reference TRBV15 and TRBJ2-4): DAMVIQNPRYQVTQFGKPVTLSCSQTLNHNVMYWYQQKSSQAPKLLFHYYDKDFNNEADTPDNFQSRRPNTSFCFLDIRSPGLGDTAMYLCATSPPGQGPLAKNIQYFGAGTRLSVL.

This chain links TRBV28 with TRBJ1-2, with D perhaps matching TRBD1 (5 bases). V lost 2 bases and J lost 5, with 12 bases in between. The CDR3 loop spans 14 amino acids. In germline, CDR1 is MDHEN, CDR2 SYDVKM. CDR3 sequence: CASSLPGISYGYTF. In DNA form, the CDR3 reads TGTGCCAGCAGTTTACCAGGGATATCGTATGGCTACACCTTC.

This chain uses TRBV20-1 with TRBJ2-1; 11 positions agree with TRBD1. CDR3 length: 14 amino acids. V dropped 6 bases and J dropped 6; count of bases not matched to a gene: 7. Germline CDR1 and CDR2: DFQATT and SNEGSKA (reference sequence). CDR3 coding DNA: TGCAGTGCCATCCGGGACAGGGGGACCAATGAGCAGTTCTTC. Protein: CSAIRDRGTNEQFF.

This clonotype came up a few times. The chain is built from TRBV20-1 and TRBJ2-2; a weak D match, TRBD2 (5 bases). V shed 0 bases and J shed 7 bases, with 21 bases lying between them. Looked up from germline, CDR1 is DFQATT and CDR2 is SNEGSKA (reference sequence). This CDR3 contains 17 residues. The CDR3 DNA reads as TGCAGTGCTAGAGAGCGCGTTGGAGGAAAGGTGGGCGGGGAGCTGTTTTTT. This sequence encodes CSARERVGGKVGGELFF.

This chain joins TRBV7-6 and TRBJ2-3; perhaps TRBD2 as D (7 bases). The length of the CDR3 is 16 residues. CDR1 and CDR2 from the germline V gene are SGHVS and FNYEAQ. Between the trimmed V and J ends, which lost 2 bases and 0 bases, there was a span of 12 bases. In DNA, the CDR3 is TGTGCCAGCAGCTTATTGGGGGGGCCAAGCACAGATACGCAGTATTTT. Residues: CASSLLGGPSTDTQYF.

This chain uses TRBV7-2 with TRBJ1-1, with 8 bases identical to TRBD1. J gave up 4 bases and V 5 bases, and 9 bases lay outside the gene matches. Germline CDR1 reads SGHTA; CDR2 reads FQGNSA. The CDR3 extends over 15 amino acids. The CDR3 protein is CASSPRQGRGTEAFF. Here the CDR3 DNA reads TGTGCCAGCAGCCCCAGACAGGGGAGAGGCACTGAAGCTTTCTTT.